This TCR beta chain came from a study of metastatic and nonmetastatic thyroid tumors. Study as a whole: Repertoires were compared across blood and tumor or nodule tissue from malignant and benign thyroid patients.

TCRdb reassembled clones from the PCR reads with MiXCR. This sample yields around 26,000 clones, of which about 20% are seen a single time; less than 4.5% belongs to the top ten. The V end was cut by 11 bases, the J end by 6 bases, with 28 bases between. This CDR3 is 17 amino acids long. CDR1 is SGHVS and CDR2 is FQNEAQ in the germline V gene. Among the patients, none had received any treatment before thyroid surgery. Ten or more counts support this clone. This TCR was recovered from a female donor with papillary thyroid cancer or a benign thyroid nodule (not recorded which). Some clones in this sample may be carry-over from other donors' samples. The chain has TRBV7-8 and TRBJ2-2; D might be TRBD2 (6 bases). Sample: adjacent normal tissue. The chain's CDR3 is CAVGLYGRDLAAGELFF. DNA of the CDR3: TGTGCCGTCGGGTTGTATGGGCGGGACCTTGCCGCCGGGGAGCTGTTTTTT.